What follows describes a single T cell receptor beta chain. Its antigen is not known. Measured with immunoSEQ multiplex PCR; TCRdb has only the in-frame clones, and not every one. The sample has some 70,000 clones, 65% to 80% seen once. This specimen comes from a study of vaccination effects on CD4 cells after COVID-19. Whole-study context: Antigen-specific CD4+ T cells were expanded (with viral peptide pools) by the ViraFEST assay ahead of sequencing.

V was shortened by 4 bases and J by 5 bases, with 11 bases between the two germline ends. The CDR3 has 13 amino acids. From germline, CDR1 is MNHEY and CDR2 SVGAGI. Researchers isolated CD4+ T cells once approximately eleven days of culture had elapsed. All study participants received two doses of BNT162b2 or mRNA-1273 vaccine. On both days 3 and 7, half of the culture medium was replaced with IL-2 medium. The chain uses TRBV6-5 and TRBJ1-2; D remains unclear. The sample in question was CD4+ T cells from PBMCs cultured without peptide, obtained after COVID-19 vaccination. This TCR was sampled from a human donor who received a COVID-19 vaccine. CDR3 in DNA: TGTGCCAGCAGTTCGCACGGATTATATGGCTACACCTTC. Its protein product is CASSSHGLYGYTF.